These T cell receptor beta chains were read from a single sample in a study of blood T cell repertoires in COVID-19. Data came from immunoSEQ multiplex PCR; TCRdb stores just in-frame clones and leaves some out. The sample holds 160,000 or so clones, around 83% seen once. Sequencing used peripheral blood. These receptor sequences come from a human donor in a cohort sampled during active COVID-19. Both conserved end residues are part of each CDR3. Fields, in order: J gene, clone size, V gene, D gene, CDR3 DNA, CDR3 protein. D genes are given only for firm matches. The listing skips clone size in some rows; elsewhere it reads once, few, many or a size class.

J gene: TRBJ1-6; clone size: once; V gene: TRBV11-2; D gene: .; CDR3 DNA: TGTGCCAGCAGCCCGGACCCGGGGAATTCACCCCTCCACTTT; CDR3 protein: CASSPDPGNSPLHF
J gene: TRBJ1-5; clone size: .; V gene: TRBV3-1/TRBV3-2; D gene: TRBD1; CDR3 DNA: TGTGCCAGCAGCTGGGGGCAGGGGGGATCCAATCAGCCCCAGCATTTT; CDR3 protein: CASSWGQGGSNQPQHF
J gene: TRBJ2-7; clone size: .; V gene: TRBV19; D gene: .; CDR3 DNA: TGTGCCAGTAGTCAACAGGGTACCCCCTACGAGCAGTACTTC; CDR3 protein: CASSQQGTPYEQYF
J gene: TRBJ2-7; clone size: .; V gene: TRBV6-5; D gene: .; CDR3 DNA: TGTGCCAGCAGCAACGGACAGACCCCTGGCGAGCAGTACTTC; CDR3 protein: CASSNGQTPGEQYF
J gene: TRBJ2-1; clone size: .; V gene: TRBV13; D gene: .; CDR3 DNA: TGTGCCAGCAGCCCCCGGGACACCTCCTACAATGAGCAGTTCTTC; CDR3 protein: CASSPRDTSYNEQFF
J gene: TRBJ2-7; clone size: .; V gene: TRBV7-6; D gene: TRBD1; CDR3 DNA: TGTGCCAGCAAAGGGGGCGGTCAGTACGAGCAGTACTTC; CDR3 protein: CASKGGGQYEQYF
J gene: TRBJ2-7; clone size: once; V gene: TRBV11-2; D gene: TRBD1; CDR3 DNA: TGTGCCAGCAGCTCGTCCACCAGGGGGCGACTCTACGAGCAGTACTTC; CDR3 protein: CASSSSTRGRLYEQYF
J gene: TRBJ2-7; clone size: .; V gene: TRBV11-1; D gene: TRBD2; CDR3 DNA: TGTGCCAGCAGCTCCCTAGCGGGATCCGAGCAGTACTTC; CDR3 protein: CASSSLAGSEQYF
J gene: TRBJ2-2; clone size: .; V gene: TRBV7-2; D gene: .; CDR3 DNA: TGTGCCAGCAGCACGGGACTTCACACCGGGGAGCTGTTTTTT; CDR3 protein: CASSTGLHTGELFF
J gene: TRBJ1-6; clone size: .; V gene: TRBV4-2; D gene: TRBD1; CDR3 DNA: TGTGCCAGCAGCCAAGAGCGCCAGGGGGCGAATAATTCACCCCTCCACTTT; CDR3 protein: CASSQERQGANNSPLHF
J gene: TRBJ1-5; clone size: .; V gene: TRBV19; D gene: .; CDR3 DNA: TGTGCCAGCCACGGGTGGCAGGGGAGTGGTCAGCCCCAGCATTTT; CDR3 protein: CASHGWQGSGQPQHF
J gene: TRBJ2-7; clone size: .; V gene: TRBV3-1/TRBV3-2; D gene: TRBD2; CDR3 DNA: TGTGCCAGCAGCCAAGGGACTAGCACCTACGAGCAGTACTTC; CDR3 protein: CASSQGTSTYEQYF
J gene: TRBJ2-2; clone size: .; V gene: TRBV25-1; D gene: .; CDR3 DNA: TGTGCCAGCAGTGGGGACACCTACACCGGGGAGCTGTTTTTT; CDR3 protein: CASSGDTYTGELFF
J gene: TRBJ1-2; clone size: .; V gene: TRBV19; D gene: TRBD1; CDR3 DNA: TGTGCTAGTAGTATAAGGATCCGGACAGGGGCAAGCTATGGCTACACCTTC; CDR3 protein: CASSIRIRTGASYGYTF
J gene: TRBJ2-1; clone size: .; V gene: TRBV4-1; D gene: TRBD2; CDR3 DNA: TGCGCCAGCAGCCAAGAAAGAGGCGGGGGTTCCTACAATGAGCAGTTCTTC; CDR3 protein: CASSQERGGGSYNEQFF
J gene: TRBJ2-7; clone size: .; V gene: TRBV7-2; D gene: TRBD1; CDR3 DNA: TGTGCCAGCAGCTTAGGCAGGGGGCGCGAGTACGAGCAGTACTTC; CDR3 protein: CASSLGRGREYEQYF
J gene: TRBJ1-2; clone size: .; V gene: TRBV18; D gene: .; CDR3 DNA: TGTGCCAGCTCACCATCCCAGTCTGACTATGGCTACACCTTC; CDR3 protein: CASSPSQSDYGYTF
J gene: TRBJ2-7; clone size: .; V gene: TRBV10-2; D gene: .; CDR3 DNA: TGCGCCAGCAGTGAGTCTGCATCCGGCGAGCAGTACTTC; CDR3 protein: CASSESASGEQYF
J gene: TRBJ2-7; clone size: .; V gene: TRBV7-9; D gene: .; CDR3 DNA: TGTGCCAGCAGCGCCCCCGGGAACTACGAGCAGTACTTC; CDR3 protein: CASSAPGNYEQYF
J gene: TRBJ2-6; clone size: .; V gene: TRBV18; D gene: .; CDR3 DNA: TGTGCCAGCTCACCTGCGGGGGCTGCCGGGGCCAACGTCCTGACTTTC; CDR3 protein: CASSPAGAAGANVLTF
J gene: TRBJ2-7; clone size: once; V gene: TRBV2; D gene: TRBD2; CDR3 DNA: TGTGCCAGCGTACGGGGGGTTCAGCAGTACTTC; CDR3 protein: CASVRGVQQYF
J gene: TRBJ1-3; clone size: few; V gene: TRBV24-1; D gene: .; CDR3 DNA: TGTGCCACCAGTGGAGTAAGGAGGGGAGCTGGAAACACCATATATTTT; CDR3 protein: CATSGVRRGAGNTIYF
J gene: TRBJ2-7; clone size: .; V gene: TRBV13; D gene: .; CDR3 DNA: TGTGCCAGCAGCGAACAGTCCTACGAGCAGTACTTC; CDR3 protein: CASSEQSYEQYF
J gene: TRBJ1-2; clone size: .; V gene: TRBV27; D gene: .; CDR3 DNA: TGTGCCAGCAGACGGGGTCCCTATGGCTACACCTTC; CDR3 protein: CASRRGPYGYTF
J gene: TRBJ1-1; clone size: .; V gene: TRBV29-1; D gene: TRBD1; CDR3 DNA: TGCAGCGTTGATCTGCAGGGGGCCAGGGGTGAAGCTTTCTTT; CDR3 protein: CSVDLQGARGEAFF
J gene: TRBJ2-1; clone size: .; V gene: TRBV6-6; D gene: .; CDR3 DNA: TGTGCCAGCAGTCCCAGTTGGGGGCTCGTTCTCCTAGGCAATGAGCAGTTCTTC; CDR3 protein: CASSPSWGLVLLGNEQFF
J gene: TRBJ2-7; clone size: .; V gene: TRBV7-2; D gene: .; CDR3 DNA: TGTGCCAGCAGAGACGCAACAGGGTCCCCTTCCTACGAGCAGTACTTC; CDR3 protein: CASRDATGSPSYEQYF
J gene: TRBJ1-1; clone size: .; V gene: TRBV9; D gene: .; CDR3 DNA: TGTGCCAGCAGCGTAGTGAGTGCGTTGAACACTGAAGCTTTCTTT; CDR3 protein: CASSVVSALNTEAFF
J gene: TRBJ2-7; clone size: .; V gene: TRBV4-1; D gene: TRBD2; CDR3 DNA: TGCGCCAGCAGCCAAGTAGGCGGGAGTGGTTACGAGCAGTACTTC; CDR3 protein: CASSQVGGSGYEQYF
J gene: TRBJ1-2; clone size: .; V gene: TRBV4-2; D gene: .; CDR3 DNA: TGTGCCAGCAGCCCTTGGGGGGACGGCTACACCTTC; CDR3 protein: CASSPWGDGYTF
J gene: TRBJ2-1; clone size: .; V gene: TRBV4-3; D gene: TRBD2; CDR3 DNA: TGCGCCAGCAGCCAAGAGGGGCGGGGGTCTTCCTACAATGAGCAGTTCTTC; CDR3 protein: CASSQEGRGSSYNEQFF
J gene: TRBJ2-3; clone size: .; V gene: TRBV7-3; D gene: TRBD2; CDR3 DNA: TGTGCCAGCAGCCCCATGGCGGGGGGCACAGATACGCAGTATTTT; CDR3 protein: CASSPMAGGTDTQYF
J gene: TRBJ2-7; clone size: .; V gene: TRBV10-1; D gene: .; CDR3 DNA: TGCGCCAGCAGTGCCCCGATCCTACAGAGGGCGTACGAGCAGTACTTC; CDR3 protein: CASSAPILQRAYEQYF
J gene: TRBJ2-5; clone size: .; V gene: TRBV12-3/TRBV12-4; D gene: .; CDR3 DNA: TGTGCCAGCAGTTGGACAAGAGAGACCCAGTACTTC; CDR3 protein: CASSWTRETQYF
J gene: TRBJ1-2; clone size: .; V gene: TRBV7-9; D gene: TRBD1; CDR3 DNA: TGTGCCAGCAGCTTAATAGGACAGGGGCACTATGGCTACACCTTC; CDR3 protein: CASSLIGQGHYGYTF
J gene: TRBJ1-2; clone size: .; V gene: TRBV5-1; D gene: .; CDR3 DNA: TGCGCCAGCAGCCCCTACAGCGGCCGCCCCTATGGCTACACCTTC; CDR3 protein: CASSPYSGRPYGYTF
J gene: TRBJ2-2; clone size: .; V gene: TRBV9; D gene: TRBD1; CDR3 DNA: TGTGCCAGCAGCGTTGGACAGGGGGCGAACACCGGGGAGCTGTTTTTT; CDR3 protein: CASSVGQGANTGELFF
J gene: TRBJ1-1; clone size: .; V gene: TRBV19; D gene: .; CDR3 DNA: TGTGCCAGTAGGAGGGCGGCCACTGAAGCTTTCTTT; CDR3 protein: CASRRAATEAFF
J gene: TRBJ2-7; clone size: .; V gene: TRBV7-6; D gene: .; CDR3 DNA: TGTGCCAGCACCGAAACGGCGGGCGGACCCTACGAGCAGTACTTC; CDR3 protein: CASTETAGGPYEQYF
J gene: TRBJ2-7; clone size: few; V gene: TRBV5-4; D gene: TRBD2; CDR3 DNA: TGTGCCAGCAGCCATAGCGGGAGGGCCGGGGGAGAGCAGTACTTC; CDR3 protein: CASSHSGRAGGEQYF
J gene: TRBJ1-3; clone size: .; V gene: TRBV4-2; D gene: .; CDR3 DNA: TGTGCCAGCAACCAAGATATGACAGTTTCTGGAAACACCATATATTTT; CDR3 protein: CASNQDMTVSGNTIYF
J gene: TRBJ2-5; clone size: .; V gene: TRBV3-1/TRBV3-2; D gene: .; CDR3 DNA: TGTGCCAGCAGCCATCGTCGGGGTTTAGAGACCCAGTACTTC; CDR3 protein: CASSHRRGLETQYF
J gene: TRBJ1-5; clone size: .; V gene: TRBV7-9; D gene: .; CDR3 DNA: TGTGCCAGCAGCCCCCGGGGAGGGGGGCCTCAGCCCCAGCATTTT; CDR3 protein: CASSPRGGGPQPQHF
J gene: TRBJ1-6; clone size: .; V gene: TRBV6-5; D gene: TRBD1; CDR3 DNA: TGTGCCAGCATGGGACAGATTAATTCACCCCTCCACTTT; CDR3 protein: CASMGQINSPLHF
J gene: TRBJ2-5; clone size: .; V gene: TRBV6-6; D gene: TRBD2; CDR3 DNA: TGTGCCAGCAGTTATAGCGGGGGGGCCCGGGAGACCCAGTACTTC; CDR3 protein: CASSYSGGARETQYF
J gene: TRBJ2-7; clone size: .; V gene: TRBV6-1; D gene: .; CDR3 DNA: TGTGCCAGCAGTGAAGTGGGAGGAGGATACGAGCAGTACTTC; CDR3 protein: CASSEVGGGYEQYF
J gene: TRBJ1-1; clone size: few; V gene: TRBV5-1; D gene: .; CDR3 DNA: TGCGCCAGCAGCTCGGAGTGGTTGAACACTGAAGCTTTCTTT; CDR3 protein: CASSSEWLNTEAFF
J gene: TRBJ2-5; clone size: .; V gene: TRBV27; D gene: TRBD1; CDR3 DNA: TGTGCCAGCAGTCCCCAGGGGGCTGGTTATGGGGAGACCCAGTACTTC; CDR3 protein: CASSPQGAGYGETQYF